This TCR beta chain was documented in a study of glioma-infiltrating T cells after dendritic cell vaccination. Study-wide results and limits: TCR clonality showed no direct relationship with survival. Few patients contributed both blood and tumor specimens.

Points on this clone: Its antigen is not known.

Time point: after dendritic cell vaccination, including at tumor progression/relapse. The PCR used 60 V beta and 13 J beta primers. Repertoires were generated with immunoSEQ multiplex PCR, while TCRdb's copy carries only in-frame clones and drops some. The sample contains 65,000 to 80,000 clones, over 75% of which appear only once. V lost 5 bases and J lost 7, with 20 bases in between. The CDR3 extends over 15 amino acids. Germline V gene data show CDR1 as SGHTA and CDR2 as FQGNSA. V is TRBV7-2 and J is TRBJ1-2; D is ambiguous. This receptor was identified in a human donor with glioblastoma. Material: blood, obtained after dendritic cell vaccination. The CDR3 region has the DNA TGTGCCAGCAGCCAGGTGATTAGGCCAGGTAGTGGCTACACCTTC. Encoded protein: CASSQVIRPGSGYTF.